Below, 26 T cell receptor beta chains from the same sample are listed, as sequenced in a study of blood T cells in healthy people across ages. Next came a second PCR, run for roughly 6 to 11 cycles, which used a sample-barcoded 5' primer along with a J-beta primer mix. TCRdb itself ran the 5' RACE reads through MiXCR, one entry per CDR3 protein. The sample carries 1.5 million to 2 million distinct CDR3 sequences, 40% to 55% recorded once. Sequenced sample: blood. Receptor source: a woman aged 40 to 50 in good health.

This clonotype was detected only a few times. The rearrangement joins TRBV9 to TRBJ1-2; 8 nucleotides line up with TRBD1. This CDR3 contains 13 residues. Unmatched junction bases numbered 3, after V lost 6 bases and J lost 2 bases. Germline V lookup: CDR1 SGDLS, CDR2 YYNGEE. The DNA for the CDR3 is TGTGCCAGCACGGACAGGGTCAACTATGGCTACACCTTC. Amino acids: CASTDRVNYGYTF.

This clonotype was recorded at least ten times. CDR3 sequence: CASYHGSETQARVQETQYF. CDR3 DNA: TGTGCCTCATACCATGGCAGCGAAACTCAGGCTAGGGTCCAAGAGACCCAGTACTTC. The V call is TRBV10-3, the J call TRBJ2-5; no definite D call. Germline assignment: CDR1 ENHRY and CDR2 SYGVKD. V lost 11 bases and J 1 base, leaving 32 bases between the germline ends. The CDR3 runs 19 residues.

The chain carries TRBV7-2 and TRBJ1-2, with TRBD1 matching 7 bases. The V gene's germline CDR1 is SGHTA and CDR2 FQGNSA. J was trimmed by 2 bases and V by 5 bases; bases with no gene match: 11. This CDR3 spans 16 amino acids. The CDR3 DNA reads as TGTGCCAGCAGCGAGCAAGGGACAGCCGCCAACTATGGCTACACCTTC. Protein sequence: CASSEQGTAANYGYTF.

This chain uses TRBV2 with TRBJ2-3; 9 bases are shared with TRBD1. CDR1 is SNHLY and CDR2 is FYNNEI in the germline V gene. CDR3 length: 14 amino acids. The ends lost 8 bases at V and 5 bases at J; junction bases unmatched: 8. The CDR3 coding sequence is TGTGCCAGCGGGGGGACAGGGCTCGGAGATACGCAGTATTTT. This sequence encodes CASGGTGLGDTQYF.

This rearrangement joins TRBV9 to TRBJ2-6; TRBD1 agrees at 7 bases. The CDR3 loop spans 20 amino acids. Trimming cost V 4 bases and J 1 base; bases outside gene matches: 17. Looked up from germline, CDR1 is SGDLS and CDR2 is YYNGEE. DNA for the CDR3: TGTGCCAGCAGCCCGACAGGGTCCTATGGAATCGGTTCTGGGGCCAACGTCCTGACTTTC. This gives the protein CASSPTGSYGIGSGANVLTF.

The V and J genes are TRBV5-1 and TRBJ2-3; 7 bases agree with TRBD1. The V gene end was trimmed by 3 bases and the J gene end by 3 bases; junction bases not matched to a gene: 7. The germline gives CDR1 SGHRS, CDR2 YFSETQ. The CDR3 loop spans 15 amino acids. In DNA form, the CDR3 reads TGCGCCAGCAGCTCTACAGGGGATCGTACAGATACGCAGTATTTT. Its translation is CASSSTGDRTDTQYF.

In this sample, this clonotype turned up a few times. The CDR3 nucleotides are TGTGCCAGCCTCAGGGGGCATGGGGCCAACGTCCTGACTTTC. It is translated as CASLRGHGANVLTF. The gene calls are TRBV6-6 and TRBJ2-6, with 8 bases matching TRBD1. The V segment lost 8 bases and the J segment 3 bases; nucleotides outside the gene matches: 3. CDR3 length: 14 amino acids. CDR1 MNHNY and CDR2 SVGAGI come from the germline V gene (reference sequence).

The chain is built from TRBV20-1 and TRBJ2-3, with 9 bases that match TRBD2. The V segment lost 7 bases and the J segment 5 bases; nucleotides outside the gene matches: 10. The CDR3 totals 14 residues. Germline-derived CDR1 and CDR2 are DFQATT and SNEGSKA (reference sequence). CDR3 in amino acids: CSVRGGGAGDTQYF. The CDR3 DNA is TGCAGTGTTAGGGGCGGGGGGGCCGGAGATACGCAGTATTTT.

The genes are TRBV4-1 and TRBJ2-1; the match to TRBD1 covers 10 bases. This CDR3 region has 17 residues. Looked up from germline, CDR1 is MGHRA and CDR2 is YSYEKL. The V gene end was trimmed by 1 base and the J gene end by 7 bases; junction bases not matched to a gene: 10. Here the CDR3 DNA reads TGCGCCAGCAGCCAAGGTTCCGGGACAGGGGCGGTGAATGAGCAGTTCTTC. This encodes CASSQGSGTGAVNEQFF.

The CDR3 spells CASSADRGRNTF. In DNA, the CDR3 is TGTGCCAGCAGTGCGGACAGGGGGCGAAACACCTTC. The chain combines TRBV2 with TRBJ1-2; 11 bases match TRBD1. V trimming: 4 bases; J trimming: 12 bases; junction bases outside the gene matches: 4. The CDR3 has 12 residues. Germline lookup yields CDR1 SNHLY and CDR2 FYNNEI.

The rearrangement uses TRBV20-1 and TRBJ2-5, with 8 positions matching TRBD1. With the DNA end fitting TRBJ2-7 better, the J assignment may be wrong. CDR3 length equals 12 residues. Germline V gene lookup returns CDR1 DFQATT and CDR2 SNEGSKA (reference sequence). The CDR3 DNA is TGCAGTGCTAACCCAGGGGGCGACGAGCAGTACTTC. Protein sequence: CSANPGGDEQYF.

This chain uses TRBV20-1 with TRBJ2-1; a possible D gene is TRBD1 (5 bases). Germline V lookup: CDR1 DFQATT, CDR2 SNEGSKA (reference sequence). The CDR3 totals 13 residues. V was clipped by 6 bases and J by 6 bases, with 15 bases between them. The chain's CDR3 is CSASDTGGNEQFF. CDR3 DNA sequence: TGCAGTGCAAGCGATACAGGCGGCAATGAGCAGTTCTTC.

The chain recombines TRBV2 with TRBJ2-1; D gene uncertain. The CDR3 consists of 13 residues. The V and J ends lost 3 bases and 8 bases respectively, with 11 bases between them. CDR1 is SNHLY, CDR2 FYNNEI, per germline. Here the CDR3 DNA reads TGTGCCAGCAGTGACGGTCGTTGGGATGAGCAGTTCTTC. It translates to CASSDGRWDEQFF.

V and J are TRBV9 and TRBJ2-5; D gene ambiguous. The J call may be in error: the DNA end matches TRBJ2-7 better. This CDR3 comprises 13 residues. Germline V CDR1 and CDR2: SGDLS, YYNGEE. CDR3 loop: CASAPGTHYEQYF. CDR3 coding DNA: TGTGCCAGCGCCCCCGGAACGCACTACGAGCAGTACTTC.

The V gene is TRBV5-1, the J gene TRBJ2-7; D possibly matches TRBD1 or TRBD2 (5 bases each). The CDR3 covers 16 residues. Germline assignment: CDR1 SGHRS and CDR2 YFSETQ. The V and J ends lost 4 bases and 1 base respectively, with 18 bases between them. Here the CDR3 reads CASSQISGTASYEQYF. CDR3 bases: TGCGCCAGCAGCCAAATCTCCGGGACGGCTTCCTACGAGCAGTACTTC.

V and J are TRBV12-3 or TRBV12-4 and TRBJ2-4, with D tentatively TRBD1 (6 bases). The J call may not be correct, given that the DNA end is closer to TRBJ2-7. The CDR3 has 15 residues. The CDR3, as DNA: TGTGCCAGCAGCGCCGGACAGACCTTCACCTACGAGCAGTACTTC. Protein sequence: CASSAGQTFTYEQYF.

This rearrangement joins TRBV7-6 to TRBJ2-1; no firm D call. V was shortened by 1 base and J by 11 bases, with 15 bases between the two germline ends. CDR1 is SGHVS, CDR2 FNYEAQ, per germline. The CDR3 contains 14 residues. This chain's CDR3 is CASSLEASYDKQFF. For the CDR3, the DNA is TGTGCCAGCAGCTTAGAAGCGTCCTACGATAAGCAGTTCTTC. The full variable domain, its missing parts supplied by reference TRBV7-6 and TRBJ2-1, is GAGVSQSPRYKVTKRGQDVALRCDPISGHVSLYWYRQALGQGPEFLTYFNYEAQQDKSGLPNDRFSAERPEGSISTLTIQRTEQRDSAMYRCASSLEASYDKQFFGPGTRLTVL.

About this clonotype: The junction shows a germline mismatch at one end, possibly a read error. The chain recombines TRBV20-1 with TRBJ1-5, with D unclear. The CDR3 sequence is 15 residues long. The V gene's germline CDR1 is DFQATT and CDR2 SNEGSKA (reference sequence). The CDR3 sequence is CSARALGISNQPQQF. The CDR3 nucleotides read TGCAGTGCTAGAGCCCTAGGAATAAGCAATCAGCCCCAGCAATTT.

The V and J genes are TRBV5-1 and TRBJ2-1; D is ambiguous. The ends were cut back, 1 base at V and 5 bases at J, with 10 bases in the middle. Germline V CDR1 and CDR2: SGHRS, YFSETQ. The CDR3 totals 14 residues. CDR3 loop: CASSLSQVNNEQFF. The CDR3 nucleotides read TGCGCCAGCAGCTTGAGCCAGGTGAACAATGAGCAGTTCTTC.

This clonotype was counted a single time. The chain is built from TRBV5-6 and TRBJ1-6; the D gene is possibly TRBD1 (6 bases). V lost 4 bases and J 7 bases, leaving 18 bases between the germline ends. Germline V gives CDR1 SGHDT, CDR2 YYEEEE. The CDR3 runs 16 residues. The chain's CDR3 is CASSAAGTPINSPLHF. CDR3 bases: TGTGCCAGCAGCGCAGCCGGGACACCTATAAATTCACCCCTCCACTTT.

This chain links TRBV7-2 with TRBJ2-4; 12 bases match TRBD2. The CDR3 has 15 residues. V gave up 4 bases and J gave up 8 bases; unmatched junction bases: 6. Per the germline V gene, CDR1 is SGHTA and CDR2 is FQGNSA. Here the CDR3 reads CASSSRASGGDIQYF. In DNA, the CDR3 is TGTGCCAGCAGCTCCCGGGCTAGCGGGGGGGACATTCAGTACTTC.

The V gene is TRBV18, the J gene TRBJ1-6; tentatively, D is TRBD1 (5 bases). In germline, CDR1 is KGHSH, CDR2 LQKENI. The CDR3 contains 16 residues. Between the trimmed V and J ends, which lost 4 bases and 7 bases, there was a span of 17 bases. The CDR3 spells CASSQLDRLMNSPLHF. The DNA of the CDR3 is TGTGCCAGCTCACAACTAGACAGACTGATGAATTCACCCCTCCACTTT.

V and J are TRBV20-1 and TRBJ1-4, with D tentatively TRBD1 (5 bases). V was pared by 5 bases and J by 6 bases, with 22 bases between. The CDR3 loop spans 16 amino acids. CDR1 is DFQATT, CDR2 SNEGSKA, per germline (reference sequence). CDR3 DNA sequence: TGCAGTGCTCCACGAGATAGGGCCCTAGGGGATGAAAAACTGTTTTTT. This encodes CSAPRDRALGDEKLFF.

This chain connects TRBV5-1 to TRBJ1-1; D is ambiguous. The CDR3 spans 13 residues. Germline V gives CDR1 SGHRS, CDR2 YFSETQ. V lost 0 bases and J 5 bases, leaving 8 bases between the germline ends. This chain's CDR3 is CASSLVVGTEAFF. CDR3 DNA: TGCGCCAGCAGCTTGGTTGTTGGAACTGAAGCTTTCTTT.

The V gene is TRBV29-1, the J gene TRBJ2-3, with D unresolved. There are 12 residues in the CDR3. Between the trimmed V and J ends, which lost 5 bases and 0 bases, there was a span of 6 bases. Germline V lookup: CDR1 SQVTM, CDR2 ANQGSEA. CDR3 nucleotide sequence: TGCAGCGTTTGGTTCAGCACAGATACGCAGTATTTT. It yields the protein CSVWFSTDTQYF.

The chain links TRBV28 to TRBJ2-4, with 7 bases identical to TRBD1. The end of the DNA is better explained by TRBJ2-7, so the J call may be wrong. The CDR3 sequence is 17 residues long. The germline gives CDR1 MDHEN, CDR2 SYDVKM. As DNA, the CDR3 is TGTGCCAGCAGTCCCTTCTTCAGGGACAGCGTTCACTACGAGCAGTACTTC. It translates to CASSPFFRDSVHYEQYF.